Listed below are T cell receptor beta chains from one sample, sequenced in a study of cytomegalovirus exposure and HLA in healthy donors. Profiled with immunoSEQ multiplex PCR; TCRdb holds only in-frame clones, not every one. The sample table sets out about 64,000 clones. The sequencing input was PBMCs. The receptor source for this set is a woman between 18 and 29 years old in good health and CMV-seronegative. The CDR3 runs from the conserved cysteine through the conserved F or W. The D gene is left open where the match is weak.

>TRBJ2-5|NA|TRBV4-1
TGCGCCAGCAGCCAAGGCCCGCTTGACTACCAAGAGACCCAGTACTTC
CASSQGPLDYQETQYF
>TRBJ2-3|TRBD2|TRBV7-9
TGTGCCAGCAGCTTTGGAGCGGGGGGGCCCATCCCCCAGTATTTT
CASSFGAGGPIPQYF
>TRBJ2-5|TRBD1|TRBV13
TGTGCCAGCAGCTGGGACAGGGCTGGGGGGGAGACCCAGTACTTC
CASSWDRAGGETQYF
>TRBJ2-3|NA|TRBV6-1
TGTGCCAGCAGTGAAAGTGGACAGAGAGATACGCAGTATTTT
CASSESGQRDTQYF
>TRBJ1-1|NA|TRBV10-3
TGTGCCATCAGCGGGGACACGAACACTGAAGCTTTCTTT
CAISGDTNTEAFF
>TRBJ2-3|NA|TRBV5-1
TGCGCCAGCAGCCCAGAGGGACTTCGCACAGATACGCAGTATTTT
CASSPEGLRTDTQYF
>TRBJ1-5|NA|TRBV5-6
TGTGCCAGCAGCTTAGCAGGGGGCAATCAGCCCCAGCATTTT
CASSLAGGNQPQHF
>TRBJ1-1|NA|TRBV6-5
TGTGCCAGCGGGGGGTGGACTGAAGCTTTCTTT
CASGGWTEAFF
>TRBJ2-3|TRBD2|TRBV6-5
TGTGCCAGCAGTCGCCAGCGGGGGGGCACAGATACGCAGTATTTT
CASSRQRGGTDTQYF
>TRBJ2-7|NA|TRBV18
TGTGCCAGCTCACCGGCGGACAGCCACCCCTACGAGCAGTACTTC
CASSPADSHPYEQYF
>TRBJ1-1|NA|TRBV5-6
TGTGCCAGCAGCTTGGGACTACTTGGCACTGAAGCTTTCTTT
CASSLGLLGTEAFF
>TRBJ2-7|TRBD1|TRBV13
TGTGCCAGCAGAACCGGGACAGGGGTCTACGAGCAGTACTTC
CASRTGTGVYEQYF
>TRBJ1-1|TRBD1|TRBV5-4
TGTGCCAGCCGGGGACAGGGGAACACTGAAGCTTTCTTT
CASRGQGNTEAFF
>TRBJ1-5|TRBD1|TRBV5-5
TGTGCCAGCAGCTTCGGACAGGGTGCCCAGCCCCAGCATTTT
CASSFGQGAQPQHF
>TRBJ1-1|NA|TRBV9
TGTGCCAGCAGCGTAGCTACAGGGAACACTGAAGCTTTCTTT
CASSVATGNTEAFF
>TRBJ2-7|NA|TRBV4-1
TGCGCCAGCAGCTTCAGGGCCCCTTCCTACGAGCAGTACTTC
CASSFRAPSYEQYF
>TRBJ1-6|NA|TRBV13
TGTGCCAGCAGCGCGGCCTATTCACCCCTACACTTT
CASSAAYSPLHF
>TRBJ1-5|NA|TRBV27
TGTGCCAGCAGTGTCCGGGTGGGTGAGCAGCCCCAGCATTTT
CASSVRVGEQPQHF
>TRBJ2-3|TRBD2|TRBV9
TGTGCCAGCAGCGTCCGGACTAGCGGGGACTCAGATACGCAGTATTTT
CASSVRTSGDSDTQYF
>TRBJ1-3|TRBD1|TRBV5-1
TGCGCCAGCAGCCGTGGACAGGGGGGAGACACCATATATTTT
CASSRGQGGDTIYF
>TRBJ1-1|NA|TRBV28
TGTGCCAGCAGCTTCGGGGATTTGTGGACTGAAGCTTTCTTT
CASSFGDLWTEAFF
>TRBJ2-7|NA|TRBV7-9
TGTGCCAGCAGCTTAAGGGCGGGAATTAGGGACGAGCAGTACTTC
CASSLRAGIRDEQYF
>TRBJ2-7|TRBD2|TRBV6-1
TGTGCCAGCAGTGAAGCTAGCGGGGGGGCCTACGAGCAGTACTTC
CASSEASGGAYEQYF
>TRBJ1-1|NA|TRBV7-9
TGTGCCGGACGCGGGGGGGGACCGGGCATGAACACTGAAGCTTTCTTT
CAGRGGGPGMNTEAFF
>TRBJ1-1|NA|TRBV18
TGTGCCAGCTCGAGGGACACTGAAGCTTTCTTT
CASSRDTEAFF
>TRBJ1-1|NA|TRBV30
TGTGCCTGGAGTGTAGGGGTCGGGCGGACTGAAGCTTTCTTT
CAWSVGVGRTEAFF
>TRBJ1-2|NA|TRBV15
TGTGCCACCAGCAGGACGGGAGGCAGCCTCTATGGCTACACCTTC
CATSRTGGSLYGYTF
>TRBJ2-5|TRBD1|TRBV13
TGTGCCAGCAGCCTGGGACAGGAGGCCGAGACCCAGTACTTC
CASSLGQEAETQYF
>TRBJ1-2|NA|TRBV7-9
TGTGCCAGCCTAGACAGTTCTCGACCCGTTTTTGGCTACACCTTC
CASLDSSRPVFGYTF
>TRBJ2-1|TRBD2|TRBV19
TGTGCCAGTAGTATCCTGATAGCGGGACCCTCTTACAATGAGCAGTTCTTC
CASSILIAGPSYNEQFF
>TRBJ1-1|TRBD1|TRBV11-3
TGTGCCAGCAGCTTTAGCGCATACAGGGGGCTGGGCACTGAAGCTTTCTTT
CASSFSAYRGLGTEAFF
>TRBJ1-1|NA|TRBV13
TGTGCCAGCAGCCCCTTAACGCGAACTGAAGCTTTCTTT
CASSPLTRTEAFF
>TRBJ1-1|NA|TRBV30
TGTGCCTGGAGTTATACGAGCACTGAAGCTTTCTTT
CAWSYTSTEAFF
>TRBJ2-2|NA|TRBV14
TGTGCCAGCAGCCCTAGGGGGTGGACCGGGGAGCTGTTTTTT
CASSPRGWTGELFF
>TRBJ2-7|TRBD2|TRBV29-1
TGCAGCGTTGAAGGTTCGGGGGGGCCCGACGAGCAGTACTTC
CSVEGSGGPDEQYF
>TRBJ1-2|TRBD1|TRBV18
TGTGCCAGCTCACCAGGGACAGTCTTTAACTATGGCTACACCTTC
CASSPGTVFNYGYTF
>TRBJ1-2|TRBD1|TRBV7-8
TGTGCCAGCAGCTTAGACAGGGGGCAAGACTATGGCTACACCTTC
CASSLDRGQDYGYTF
>TRBJ2-7|NA|TRBV5-1
TGCGCCAGCAGCCCCACCGTCAGCTCCTACGAGCAGTACTTC
CASSPTVSSYEQYF
>TRBJ1-2|TRBD1|TRBV9
TGTGCCAGCAGCGTAGGGGACAGGGGAGACGGCTACACCTTC
CASSVGDRGDGYTF
>TRBJ2-2|NA|TRBV14
TGTGCCAGCAGCCCGCAGGCGAGCACCGGGGAGCTGTTTTTT
CASSPQASTGELFF
>TRBJ2-7|TRBD2|TRBV28
TGTGCCAGCAGTGCCCGACTAGCGGTAAGCTACGAGCAGTACTTC
CASSARLAVSYEQYF
>TRBJ1-1|NA|TRBV30
TGTGCCTGGTCGATCCAGATTTACACTGAAGCTTTCTTT
CAWSIQIYTEAFF
>TRBJ1-2|NA|TRBV19
TGTGCCAGTAGTATTGCGGACAGAAACTATGGCTACACCTTC
CASSIADRNYGYTF
>TRBJ1-1|TRBD1|TRBV5-1
TGCGCCAGCGGGCAGGGGGCGTCTGAAGCTTTCTTT
CASGQGASEAFF
>TRBJ2-7|NA|TRBV5-1
TGCGCCAGCAGCTTGTTCAGAAGAGGCGAGCAGTACTTC
CASSLFRRGEQYF
>TRBJ2-1|TRBD2|TRBV25-1
TGTGCCAGCCAGGGACTAGGGCCCTACAATGAGCAGTTCTTC
CASQGLGPYNEQFF